A single sample is the source of the 28 T cell receptor beta chains below, sequenced in a study of blood T cells in healthy people across ages. With a J-beta primer mix and a sample-barcoded 5' primer, a second PCR ran 7 to 11 cycles. TCRdb independently ran MiXCR on the 5' RACE reads; one entry per CDR3 protein. In the table there are more than 900,000 distinct CDR3 sequences, 25% to 35% of which are singletons. The same specimen was also included in a second study, on T cells of mothers and their children.

The sample taken for sequencing was blood. All receptors derive from a middle-aged woman in good health.

The J gene is TRBJ1-2, the V gene TRBV7-8; 7 nucleotides match TRBD1. CDR3 length: 16 amino acids. The V and J ends lost 5 bases and 5 bases, in that order; junction bases with no gene match: 14. In germline, CDR1 is SGHVS, CDR2 FQNEAQ. CDR3 loop: CASSAYRDSVRYGYTF. In nucleotides, the CDR3 is TGTGCCAGCAGCGCCTACCGGGACAGTGTCCGTTATGGCTACACCTTC. Complete variable domain (other parts from reference TRBV7-8 and TRBJ1-2): GAGVSQSPRYKVAKRGQDVALRCDPISGHVSLFWYQQALGQGPEFLTYFQNEAQLDKSGLPSDRFFAERPEGSVSTLKIQRTQQEDSAVYLCASSAYRDSVRYGYTFGSGTRLTVV.

The V call is TRBV5-3, the J call TRBJ2-4, with TRBD2 identical over 15 bases. TRBV5-3 is given ORF status, its function remaining uncertain. V trimming: 4 bases; J trimming: 3 bases; junction bases outside the gene matches: 8. CDR3 size: 18 residues. The CDR3 reads CARSIGTSGGRVKNIQYF. In DNA form, the CDR3 reads TGTGCCAGAAGCATTGGGACTAGCGGGGGGAGAGTCAAAAACATTCAGTACTTC.

As to this clonotype: An end of the junction differs from the germline gene, which may be a read error. This rearrangement joins TRBV18 to TRBJ2-7, with D perhaps TRBD2 (6 bases). The germline CDR1 and CDR2 sequences are KGHSH and LQKENI. The CDR3 has 13 amino acids. This CDR3 is CASSPQGGVEQYF. The CDR3 coding sequence is TGTGCCAGCTCGCCACAAGGAGGGGTTGAGCAGTACTTC.

This chain joins TRBV5-1 and TRBJ1-2, with D unresolved. CDR3 length equals 15 residues. From germline, CDR1 is SGHRS and CDR2 YFSETQ. V was trimmed by 0 bases and J by 8 bases, leaving 17 bases between them. CDR3 in amino acids: CASSLGRLNVVGYTF. The CDR3 DNA reads TGCGCCAGCAGCTTGGGTCGGCTTAACGTGGTGGGCTACACCTTC.

J is TRBJ2-1 and V is TRBV28; 8 nucleotides agree with TRBD2. The CDR3 extends over 16 amino acids. CDR1 is MDHEN and CDR2 is SYDVKM in the germline V gene. The V and J ends lost 6 bases and 0 bases, in that order; junction bases with no gene match: 7. As DNA, the CDR3 is TGTGCCAGCAGAGCCGGCGGGGGGAGCTCCTACAATGAGCAGTTCTTC. It is translated as CASRAGGGSSYNEQFF.

The chain combines TRBV4-1 with TRBJ2-7, with a tentative D call TRBD1 (5 bases). The germline V gene encodes CDR1 MGHRA and CDR2 YSYEKL. Trimming cost V 3 bases and J 3 bases, with 12 bases left between them. The CDR3 consists of 14 residues. CDR3 sequence (DNA): TGCGCCAGCAGCCAGGGGCCCTTCGACTACGAGCAGTACTTC. It codes for CASSQGPFDYEQYF.

This clonotype occurred many times. For the CDR3, the DNA is TGTGCCAGCTCTAGAACCGAGAGAGCCTACGAGCAGTACTTC. Translating it yields CASSRTERAYEQYF. The chain joins TRBV18 to TRBJ2-7; D is uncertain. CDR1 and CDR2 from the germline V gene are KGHSH and LQKENI. This CDR3 region has 14 residues. V was cut by 6 bases and J by 2 bases, with 14 bases left in between.

The sample holds a few counts of this clonotype. The V gene is TRBV29-1, the J gene TRBJ2-3, with 9 bases matching TRBD1. Germline assignment: CDR1 SQVTM and CDR2 ANQGSEA. The CDR3 sequence is 11 residues long. The trim removed 8 bases at V and 14 bases at J, leaving 11 bases unmatched. The CDR3 loop is CSFAGTGHLYF. As DNA, the CDR3 is TGCAGCTTCGCCGGGACAGGGCACCTGTATTTT.

V usage is TRBV5-1 and J usage is TRBJ2-5, with D unclear. V was shortened by 9 bases and J by 5 bases, with 11 bases between the two germline ends. Germline-derived CDR1 and CDR2 are SGHRS and YFSETQ. The CDR3 has 11 residues. The CDR3 sequence is CATRKEETQYF. Written as DNA, the CDR3 is TGCGCCACCCGCAAGGAGGAGACCCAGTACTTC.

This clonotype was found a few times. The junction shows a germline mismatch at one end, possibly a read error. V gene TRBV6-6 combines with J gene TRBJ2-5; 9 positions match TRBD2. The CDR3 has 16 residues. The germline V gene encodes CDR1 MNHNY and CDR2 SVGAGI (reference sequence). CDR3 in amino acids: CVSSSYVAGDQETQYF. The CDR3 DNA reads as TGTGTCAGCAGTTCCTATGTAGCGGGGGATCAAGAGACCCAGTACTTC.

Note on this clonotype: The junction departs from the called germline gene at one end, perhaps through a read error. This chain connects TRBV15 to TRBJ2-1; no firm D call. The CDR3 consists of 13 residues. Germline V gene lookup returns CDR1 LNHNV and CDR2 YYDKDF (reference sequence). The CDR3 spells CAASRESINEQFF. CDR3 coding DNA: TGTGCCGCCAGCAGAGAATCCATCAATGAGCAGTTCTTC.

This clonotype has at least ten counts. The rearrangement uses TRBV3-1 and TRBJ1-2, with 7 bases lining up with TRBD1. The germline gives CDR1 LGHDT, CDR2 YNNKEL (reference sequence). V dropped 2 bases and J dropped 10; count of bases not matched to a gene: 4. The CDR3 consists of 12 residues. The CDR3 region is CASSQRDRVYTF. The CDR3 DNA reads TGTGCCAGCAGCCAACGGGACAGAGTCTACACCTTC.

The J gene is TRBJ1-2, the V gene TRBV20-1; TRBD1 might be the D (5 bases). The CDR3 consists of 13 residues. V dropped 5 bases and J dropped 5 bases, with 15 bases sitting between them. Germline CDR1 and CDR2: DFQATT and SNEGSKA (reference sequence). The CDR3, as DNA: TGCAGTGCTCAGAGGAGAGAGGGGTATGGCTACACCTTC. Protein product: CSAQRREGYGYTF.

This clonotype was detected only a few times. The chain is built from TRBV7-6 and TRBJ2-1; 14 nucleotides line up with TRBD2. Unmatched junction bases numbered 5, after V lost 1 base and J lost 3 bases. Per germline, CDR1 SGHVS and CDR2 FNYEAQ. The CDR3 contains 18 residues. CDR3 region: CASSLGTSGGLLYNEQFF. For the CDR3, the DNA is TGTGCCAGCAGCTTAGGGACTAGCGGGGGGCTCCTCTACAATGAGCAGTTCTTC.

The chain is built from TRBV20-1 and TRBJ2-1; weak D call: TRBD1 (5 bases). The CDR3 covers 14 residues. CDR1 DFQATT and CDR2 SNEGSKA come from the germline V gene (reference sequence). V was clipped by 3 bases and J by 5 bases, with 14 bases between them. The CDR3 reads CSARDTPNDNEQFF. The CDR3 DNA is TGCAGTGCTAGGGACACTCCGAATGACAATGAGCAGTTCTTC.

This clonotype was recorded a few times. This may come from a read error, since a much larger clone is one base off. V and J are TRBV4-3 and TRBJ2-4, with 7 bases lining up with TRBD1. Trimming at V came to 0 bases and at J to 9 bases, leaving 5 bases not matched to a gene. This CDR3 is built from 14 residues. Germline V lookup: CDR1 LGHNA, CDR2 YSLEER. This CDR3 is CASSQDPTGTIQYF. CDR3 nucleotides: TGCGCCAGCAGCCAAGACCCGACAGGGACCATTCAGTACTTC.

Many counts were recorded for this clonotype. This sequence joins TRBV5-1 and TRBJ2-3, with 8 bases identical to TRBD1. Germline V CDR1 and CDR2: SGHRS, YFSETQ. The CDR3 is made up of 15 amino acids. Trimming at V came to 0 bases and at J to 1 base, leaving 1 base not matched to a gene. The CDR3 DNA reads TGCGCCAGCAGCTTGGTACAGGGGGGCACAGATACGCAGTATTTT. Amino acids: CASSLVQGGTDTQYF.

This clonotype appeared once. The J gene is TRBJ2-6, the V gene TRBV27; the D gene is possibly TRBD1 (8 bases). The germline V gene encodes CDR1 MNHEY and CDR2 SMNVEV (reference sequence). V gave up 7 bases and J gave up 4 bases, with 35 bases separating them. The length of the CDR3 is 22 residues. The CDR3 loop reads CASKLWGGQETFERTGANVLTF. CDR3 DNA sequence: TGTGCCAGCAAACTATGGGGGGGACAGGAGACCTTCGAGCGGACAGGGGCCAACGTCCTGACTTTC.

This clonotype has at least ten counts. This chain joins TRBV18 and TRBJ2-7; 9 bases map to TRBD2. The length of the CDR3 is 14 residues. The V gene's germline CDR1 is KGHSH and CDR2 LQKENI. The V gene end was trimmed by 6 bases and the J gene end by 0 bases; junction bases not matched to a gene: 3. The CDR3 nucleotides read TGTGCCAGCTCGGGGACTAGCAGCTCCTACGAGCAGTACTTC. Residues: CASSGTSSSYEQYF.

A remark on this clonotype: The junction does not match germline at one end; this may be a read error. This chain links TRBV18 with TRBJ1-1; no definite D call. The germline V gene encodes CDR1 KGHSH and CDR2 LQKENI. This CDR3 region has 17 residues. CDR3 coding DNA: TGTGCCAACTCACCACCGTTTATGAATGTTGAGGACACTGAAGCTTTCTTT. Protein product: CANSPPFMNVEDTEAFF.

V gene TRBV6-2 or TRBV6-3 combines with J gene TRBJ2-1, with a weak D call TRBD2 (5 bases). V lost 2 bases, J lost 15 bases, and 14 bases lay in between. The CDR3 extends over 12 amino acids. From germline, CDR1 is MNHEY and CDR2 SVGEGT. CDR3 loop: CASSYEGLSGFF. In DNA, the CDR3 is TGTGCCAGCAGTTACGAGGGATTAAGTGGGTTCTTC.

This clonotype has at least ten counts. V and J are TRBV20-1 and TRBJ2-7, with D hard to call. The CDR3 loop spans 12 amino acids. Trimming removed 0 bases from V and 6 bases from J, with 9 bases in between. Germline assignment: CDR1 DFQATT and CDR2 SNEGSKA (reference sequence). The CDR3 reads CSAREGRPEQYF. The CDR3 DNA sequence: TGCAGTGCTAGAGAAGGGCGACCCGAGCAGTACTTC.

The chain links TRBV15 to TRBJ2-1; 7 bases are a match to TRBD2. This CDR3 contains 17 residues. Germline CDR1 is LNHNV and CDR2 is YYDKDF (reference sequence). V lost 1 base, J lost 6 bases, and 12 bases stayed unmatched. CDR3 nucleotides: TGTGCCACCAGCAGAGGGCTCCGTCGGGGGGAGGGCAATGAGCAGTTCTTC. Encoded protein: CATSRGLRRGEGNEQFF. The complete variable domain, with remaining parts taken from reference TRBV15 and TRBJ2-1, reads DAMVIQNPRYQVTQFGKPVTLSCSQTLNHNVMYWYQQKSSQAPKLLFHYYDKDFNNEADTPDNFQSRRPNTSFCFLDIRSPGLGDTAMYLCATSRGLRRGEGNEQFFGPGTRLTVL.

CDR3 coding DNA: TGTGCCAGCAGAGAAGACCGGGCCGTCAAAACGTACACCTTC. This encodes CASREDRAVKTYTF. This chain uses TRBV28 with TRBJ1-2, with D unclear. Germline lookup yields CDR1 MDHEN and CDR2 SYDVKM. The CDR3 is made up of 14 amino acids. Trimming took off 6 bases at V and 11 bases at J, with 22 bases between the two ends.

Notes on this clonotype: Possible read error: a much larger clone is one base away. The chain has TRBV6-6 and TRBJ2-7, with 10 bases lining up with TRBD1. This CDR3 region has 14 residues. Germline V gives CDR1 MNHNY, CDR2 SVGAGI (reference sequence). Trimming took 6 bases from V and 3 from J; bases not matched to a gene: 5. CDR3 loop: CASRPGQGNYEQYF. DNA of the CDR3: TGTGCCAGCAGGCCGGGACAGGGGAACTACGAGCAGTACTTC.

The V gene is TRBV12-5, the J gene TRBJ2-1, with D unclear. CDR3 size: 17 residues. Germline CDR1 is LGHNT and CDR2 is FRNRAP. With 0 bases removed from V and 5 bases from J, the gap between germline ends came to 17 bases. The DNA for the CDR3 is TGTGCTAGTGGTTTGGTCCTCGGGCAGGCTTCCCACAATGAGCAGTTCTTC. This encodes CASGLVLGQASHNEQFF.

This chain joins TRBV5-6 and TRBJ2-7, with TRBD2 matching over 11 bases. This CDR3 spans 15 amino acids. CDR1 and CDR2 (germline): SGHDT, YYEEEE. Unmatched junction bases numbered 5, after V lost 3 bases and J lost 3 bases. CDR3 nucleotide sequence: TGTGCCAGCAGCTATCGACTAGCGGGAAACTACGAGCAGTACTTC. Translated, it gives CASSYRLAGNYEQYF. The whole variable domain, remainder taken from reference TRBV5-6 and TRBJ2-7, is DAGVTQSPTHLIKTRGQQVTLRCSPKSGHDTVSWYQQALGQGPQFIFQYYEEEERQRGNFPDRFSGHQFPNYSSELNVNALLLGDSALYLCASSYRLAGNYEQYFGPGTRLTVT.

This clonotype came up many times. CDR3 sequence: CASTVAGAQETQYF. CDR3 nucleotides: TGCGCCAGCACCGTAGCGGGGGCCCAAGAGACCCAGTACTTC. The V gene is TRBV5-1, the J gene TRBJ2-5; 9 nucleotides align to TRBD2. Trimming removed 6 bases from V and 1 base from J; junction bases left unmatched: 4. The germline CDR1 and CDR2 sequences are SGHRS and YFSETQ. CDR3 length: 14 residues.